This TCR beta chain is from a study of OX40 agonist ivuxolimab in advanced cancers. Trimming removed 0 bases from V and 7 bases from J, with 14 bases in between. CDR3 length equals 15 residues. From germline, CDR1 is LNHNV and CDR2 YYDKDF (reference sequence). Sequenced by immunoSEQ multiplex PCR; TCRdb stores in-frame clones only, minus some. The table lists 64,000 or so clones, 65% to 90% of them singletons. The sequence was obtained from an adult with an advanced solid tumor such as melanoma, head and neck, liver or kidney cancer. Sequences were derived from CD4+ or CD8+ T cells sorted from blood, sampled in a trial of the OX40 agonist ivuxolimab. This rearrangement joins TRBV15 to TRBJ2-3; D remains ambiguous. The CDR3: CATSRDPPRVNTQYF. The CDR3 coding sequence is TGTGCCACCAGCAGAGACCCCCCCCGGGTAAATACGCAGTATTTT.